Given below is one T cell receptor (beta chain) in context. These data originate in a study of T-cell memory formation after mild COVID-19. CDR1 is SGHVS and CDR2 is FQNEAQ in the germline V gene. This CDR3 contains 15 residues. After removal of 1 base from V and 4 bases from J, the junction contained 5 bases not matched to a gene. TCRdb re-called the 5' RACE reads with MiXCR, one entry per CDR3 protein. The data hold 540,000 or so distinct CDR3 sequences, with roughly 20% observed a single time. Sequencing was done on a sample of PBMCs or a T cell subset sorted from them (not recorded which). V usage is TRBV7-8 and J usage is TRBJ2-5; TRBD1 aligns across 8 bases. This clonotype originated in an adult woman who had mild COVID-19 (a few samples of this study predate the infection). Cell type and time point are not known. The CDR3 region is CASSLEYRGVETQYF. The CDR3 nucleotides are TGTGCCAGCAGCTTAGAGTACAGGGGGGTAGAGACCCAGTACTTC.